The TCR beta chain under discussion was sequenced for a study of T cells after yellow fever vaccination. TCRdb re-derived calls from the 5' RACE reads in MiXCR, one entry per CDR3 protein. This sample carries approximately 550,000 distinct CDR3 sequences, about a fifth of them seen once, and the ten largest clones take approximately 15%. CDR1 and CDR2 from the germline V gene are LGHNA and YSLEER. There are 15 residues in the CDR3. The germline V and J ends were trimmed by 0 bases and 0 bases, with 9 bases remaining between them. The material was PBMCs, obtained 15 days after the yellow fever booster vaccination. The receptor was isolated from a man under 40 who received the YFV17D yellow fever vaccine. The chain is built from TRBV4-3 and TRBJ2-7; D uncertain. The CDR3 DNA is TGCGCCAGCAGCCAAGATAAAGGATACTCCTACGAGCAGTACTTC. As protein: CASSQDKGYSYEQYF.